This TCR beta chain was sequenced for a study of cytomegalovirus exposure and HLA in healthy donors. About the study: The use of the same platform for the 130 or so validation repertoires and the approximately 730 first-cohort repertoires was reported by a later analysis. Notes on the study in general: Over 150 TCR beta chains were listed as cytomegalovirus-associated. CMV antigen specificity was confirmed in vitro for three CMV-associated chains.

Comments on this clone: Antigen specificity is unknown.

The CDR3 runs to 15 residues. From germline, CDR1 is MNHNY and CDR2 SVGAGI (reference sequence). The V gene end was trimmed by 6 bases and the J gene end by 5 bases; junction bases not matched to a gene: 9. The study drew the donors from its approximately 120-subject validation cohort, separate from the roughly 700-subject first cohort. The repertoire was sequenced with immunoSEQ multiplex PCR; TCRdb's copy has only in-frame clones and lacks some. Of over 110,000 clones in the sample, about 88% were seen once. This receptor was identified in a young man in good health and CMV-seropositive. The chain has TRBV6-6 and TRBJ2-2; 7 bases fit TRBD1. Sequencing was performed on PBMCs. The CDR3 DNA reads TGTGCCAGCAGCAACAGGGGATTAAGTACCGGGGAGCTGTTTTTT. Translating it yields CASSNRGLSTGELFF.